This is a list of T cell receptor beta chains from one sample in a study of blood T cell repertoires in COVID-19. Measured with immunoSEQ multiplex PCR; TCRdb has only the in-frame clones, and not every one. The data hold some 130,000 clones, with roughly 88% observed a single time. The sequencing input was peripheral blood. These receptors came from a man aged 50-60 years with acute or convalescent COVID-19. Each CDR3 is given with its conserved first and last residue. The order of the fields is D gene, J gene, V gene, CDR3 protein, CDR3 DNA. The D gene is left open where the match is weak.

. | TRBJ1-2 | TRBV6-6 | CASSPRGPDYGYTF | TGTGCCAGCAGCCCCAGGGGTCCGGACTATGGCTACACCTTC
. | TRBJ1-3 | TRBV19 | CASSPFGGEKRNTIYF | TGTGCCAGTAGTCCCTTTGGGGGGGAAAAAAGAAACACCATATATTTT
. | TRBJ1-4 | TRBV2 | CASSYDLTREKLFF | TGTGCCAGCTCCTACGATCTCACGAGGGAAAAACTGTTTTTT
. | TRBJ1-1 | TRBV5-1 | CASSLVGTTYTEAFF | TGCGCCAGCAGCTTGGTCGGGACAACTTACACTGAAGCTTTCTTT
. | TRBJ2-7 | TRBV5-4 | CASSFLISRNEQYF | TGTGCCAGCAGCTTTCTAATTTCGAGGAACGAGCAGTACTTC
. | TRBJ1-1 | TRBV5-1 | CASSSNTDTEAFF | TGCGCCAGCAGCTCCAACACCGACACTGAAGCTTTCTTT
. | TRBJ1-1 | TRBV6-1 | CASSEMGLGSTEAFF | TGTGCCAGCAGTGAAATGGGGCTCGGGAGCACTGAAGCTTTCTTT
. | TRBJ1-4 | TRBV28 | CASSPPGGRKLFF | TGTGCCAGCAGTCCACCTGGAGGGCGAAAACTGTTTTTT
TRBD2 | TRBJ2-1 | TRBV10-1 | CASSESGLAGKAEQFF | TGCGCCAGCAGTGAGTCGGGACTAGCGGGAAAGGCTGAGCAGTTCTTC
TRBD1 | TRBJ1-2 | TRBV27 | CASSLKPGQGNYGYTF | TGTGCCAGCAGTTTAAAACCGGGACAGGGGAACTATGGCTACACCTTC
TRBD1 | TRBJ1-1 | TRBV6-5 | CASSPLTGGYTEAFF | TGTGCCAGCAGCCCCCTGACAGGGGGCTACACTGAAGCTTTCTTT